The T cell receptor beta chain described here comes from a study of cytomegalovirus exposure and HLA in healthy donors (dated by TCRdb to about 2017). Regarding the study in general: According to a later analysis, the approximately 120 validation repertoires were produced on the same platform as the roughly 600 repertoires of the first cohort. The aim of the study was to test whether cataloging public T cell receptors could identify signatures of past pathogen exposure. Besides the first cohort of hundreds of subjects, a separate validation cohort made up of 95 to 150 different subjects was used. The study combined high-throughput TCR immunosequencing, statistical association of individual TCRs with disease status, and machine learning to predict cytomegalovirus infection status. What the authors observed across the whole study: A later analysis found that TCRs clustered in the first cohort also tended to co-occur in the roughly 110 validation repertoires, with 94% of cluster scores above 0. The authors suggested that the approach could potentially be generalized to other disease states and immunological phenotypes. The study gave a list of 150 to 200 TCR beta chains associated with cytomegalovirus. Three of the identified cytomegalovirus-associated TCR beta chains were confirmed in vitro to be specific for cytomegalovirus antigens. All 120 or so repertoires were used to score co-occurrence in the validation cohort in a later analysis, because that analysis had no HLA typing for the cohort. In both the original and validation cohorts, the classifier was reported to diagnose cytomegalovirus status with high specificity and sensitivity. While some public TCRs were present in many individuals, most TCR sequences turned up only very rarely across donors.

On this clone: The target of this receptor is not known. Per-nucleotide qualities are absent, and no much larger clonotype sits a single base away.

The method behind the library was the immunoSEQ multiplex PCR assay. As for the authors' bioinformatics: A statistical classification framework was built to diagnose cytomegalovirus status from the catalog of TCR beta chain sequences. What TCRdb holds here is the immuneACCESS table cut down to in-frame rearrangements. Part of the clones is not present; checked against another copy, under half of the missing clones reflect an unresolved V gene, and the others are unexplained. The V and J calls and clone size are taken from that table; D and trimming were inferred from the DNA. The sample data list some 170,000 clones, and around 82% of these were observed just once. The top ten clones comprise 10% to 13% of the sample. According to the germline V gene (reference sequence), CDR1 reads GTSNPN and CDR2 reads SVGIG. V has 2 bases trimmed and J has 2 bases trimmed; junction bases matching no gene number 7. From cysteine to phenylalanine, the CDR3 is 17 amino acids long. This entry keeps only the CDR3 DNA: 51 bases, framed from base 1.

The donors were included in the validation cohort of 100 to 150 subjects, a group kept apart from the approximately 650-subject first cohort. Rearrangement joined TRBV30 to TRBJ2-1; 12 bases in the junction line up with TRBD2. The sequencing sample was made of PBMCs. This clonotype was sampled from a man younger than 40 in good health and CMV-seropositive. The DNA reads TGTGCCTGGAGTCCTTCTAGCGGGAGGGCCGCCTACAATGAGCAGTTCTTC. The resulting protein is CAWSPSSGRAAYNEQFF. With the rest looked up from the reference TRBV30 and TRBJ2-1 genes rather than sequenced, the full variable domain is SQTIHQWPATLVQPVGSPLSLECTVEGTSNPNLYWYRQAAGRGLQLLFYSVGIGQISSEVPQNLSASRPQDRQFILSSKKLLLSDSGFYLCAWSPSSGRAAYNEQFFGPGTRLTVL.